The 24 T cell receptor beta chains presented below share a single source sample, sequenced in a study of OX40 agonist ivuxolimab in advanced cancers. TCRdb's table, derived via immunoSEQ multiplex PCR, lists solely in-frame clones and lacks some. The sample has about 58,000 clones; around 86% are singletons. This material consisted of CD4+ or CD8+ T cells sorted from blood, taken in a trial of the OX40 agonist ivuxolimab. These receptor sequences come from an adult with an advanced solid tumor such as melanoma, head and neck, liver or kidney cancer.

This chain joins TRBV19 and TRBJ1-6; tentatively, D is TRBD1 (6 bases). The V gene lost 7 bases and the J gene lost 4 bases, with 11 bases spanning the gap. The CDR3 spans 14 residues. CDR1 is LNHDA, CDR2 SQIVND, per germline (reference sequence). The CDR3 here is CASNLQGYNSPLHF. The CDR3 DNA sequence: TGTGCCAGTAACCTACAGGGTTATAATTCACCCCTCCACTTT.

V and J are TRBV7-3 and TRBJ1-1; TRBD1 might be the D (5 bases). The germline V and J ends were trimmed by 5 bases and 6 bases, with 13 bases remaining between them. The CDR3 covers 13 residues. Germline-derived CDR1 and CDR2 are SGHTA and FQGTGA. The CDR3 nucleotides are TGTGCCAGCAGCAAGGGACGAGAGGCTGAAGCTTTCTTT. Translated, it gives CASSKGREAEAFF.

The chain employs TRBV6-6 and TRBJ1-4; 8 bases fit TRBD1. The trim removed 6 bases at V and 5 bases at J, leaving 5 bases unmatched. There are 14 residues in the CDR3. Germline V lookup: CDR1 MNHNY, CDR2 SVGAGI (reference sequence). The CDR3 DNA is TGTGCCAGCAGACCCGGACAGGGAAATGAAAAACTGTTTTTT. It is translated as CASRPGQGNEKLFF.

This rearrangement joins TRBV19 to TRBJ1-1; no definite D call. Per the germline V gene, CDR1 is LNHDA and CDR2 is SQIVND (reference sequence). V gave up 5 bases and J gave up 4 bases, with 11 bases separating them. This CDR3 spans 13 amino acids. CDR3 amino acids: CASSPTSGTEAFF. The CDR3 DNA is TGTGCCAGTAGTCCAACCTCGGGCACTGAAGCTTTCTTT.

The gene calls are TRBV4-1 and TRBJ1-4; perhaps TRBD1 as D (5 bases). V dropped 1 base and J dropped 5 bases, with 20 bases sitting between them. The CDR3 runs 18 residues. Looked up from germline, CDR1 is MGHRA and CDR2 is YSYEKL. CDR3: CASSQGPKSRRDNEKLFF. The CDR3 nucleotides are TGCGCCAGCAGCCAAGGTCCGAAGTCGCGCAGGGACAATGAAAAACTGTTTTTT.

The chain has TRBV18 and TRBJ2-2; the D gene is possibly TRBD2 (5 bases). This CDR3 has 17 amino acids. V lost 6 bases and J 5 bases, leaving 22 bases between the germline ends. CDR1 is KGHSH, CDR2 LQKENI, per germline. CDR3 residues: CASSAQWQATGTGELFF. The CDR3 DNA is TGTGCCAGCTCCGCGCAGTGGCAGGCTACGGGAACCGGGGAGCTGTTTTTT.

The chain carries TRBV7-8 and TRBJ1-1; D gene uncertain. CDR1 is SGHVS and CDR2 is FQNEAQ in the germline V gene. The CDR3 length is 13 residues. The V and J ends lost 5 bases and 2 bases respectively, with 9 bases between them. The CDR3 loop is CASSRRGNTEAFF. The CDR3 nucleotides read TGTGCCAGCAGCCGCCGGGGAAACACTGAAGCTTTCTTT.

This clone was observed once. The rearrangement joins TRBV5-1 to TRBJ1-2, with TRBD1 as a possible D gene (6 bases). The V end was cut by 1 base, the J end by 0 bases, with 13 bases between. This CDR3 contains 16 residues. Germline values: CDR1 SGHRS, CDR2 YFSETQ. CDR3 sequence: CASSLKGGEANYGYTF. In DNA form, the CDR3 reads TGCGCCAGCAGCTTGAAAGGGGGGGAAGCTAACTATGGCTACACCTTC. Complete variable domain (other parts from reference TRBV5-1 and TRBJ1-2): KAGVTQTPRYLIKTRGQQVTLSCSPISGHRSVSWYQQTPGQGLQFLFEYFSETQRNKGNFPGRFSGRQFSNSRSEMNVSTLELGDSALYLCASSLKGGEANYGYTFGSGTRLTVV.

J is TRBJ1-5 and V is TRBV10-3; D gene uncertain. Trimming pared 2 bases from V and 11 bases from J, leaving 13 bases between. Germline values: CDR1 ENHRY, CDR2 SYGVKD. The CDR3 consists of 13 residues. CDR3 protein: CAISEIGEVAQHF. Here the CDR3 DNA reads TGTGCCATCAGTGAGATTGGGGAAGTCGCCCAGCATTTT.

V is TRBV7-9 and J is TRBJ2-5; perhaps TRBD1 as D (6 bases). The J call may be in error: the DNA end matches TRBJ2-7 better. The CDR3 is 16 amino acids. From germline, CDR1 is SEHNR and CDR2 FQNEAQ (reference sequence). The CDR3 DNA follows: TGTGCCAGCAGCTTTGCACGTGGCCAGGGGACCTACGAGCAGTACTTC. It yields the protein CASSFARGQGTYEQYF.

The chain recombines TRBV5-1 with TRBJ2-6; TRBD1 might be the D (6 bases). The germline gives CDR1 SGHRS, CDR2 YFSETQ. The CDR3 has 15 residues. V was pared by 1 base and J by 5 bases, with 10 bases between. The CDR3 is CASSLSGDRANVLTF. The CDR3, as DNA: TGCGCCAGCAGCTTGTCAGGGGATCGGGCCAACGTCCTGACTTTC.

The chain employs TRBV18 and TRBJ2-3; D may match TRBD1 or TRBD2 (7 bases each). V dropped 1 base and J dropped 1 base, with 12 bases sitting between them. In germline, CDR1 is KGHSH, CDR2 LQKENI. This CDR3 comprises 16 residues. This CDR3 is CASSPLSGGGTDTQYF. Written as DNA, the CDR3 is TGTGCCAGCTCACCACTATCAGGGGGGGGCACAGATACGCAGTATTTT.

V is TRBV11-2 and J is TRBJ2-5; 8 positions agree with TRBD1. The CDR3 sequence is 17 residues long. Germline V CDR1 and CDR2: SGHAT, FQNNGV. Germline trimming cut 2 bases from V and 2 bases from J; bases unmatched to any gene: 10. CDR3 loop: CASSLSPRQGRQETQYF. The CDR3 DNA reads TGTGCCAGCAGCTTATCCCCGAGACAGGGGCGGCAAGAGACCCAGTACTTC.

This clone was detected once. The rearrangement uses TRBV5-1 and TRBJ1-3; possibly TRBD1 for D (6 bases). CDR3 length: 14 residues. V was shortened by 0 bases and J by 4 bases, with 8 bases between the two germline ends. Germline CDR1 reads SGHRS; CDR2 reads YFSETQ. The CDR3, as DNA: TGCGCCAGCAGCTTGGCAGGGGACGGAAACACCATATATTTT. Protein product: CASSLAGDGNTIYF.

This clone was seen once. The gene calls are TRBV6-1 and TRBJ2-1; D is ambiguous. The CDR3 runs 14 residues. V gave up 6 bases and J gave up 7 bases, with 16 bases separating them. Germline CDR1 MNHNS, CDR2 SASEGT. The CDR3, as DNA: TGTGCCAGCAGCCCAACATGGGGTGGGAATGAGCAGTTCTTC. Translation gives CASSPTWGGNEQFF.

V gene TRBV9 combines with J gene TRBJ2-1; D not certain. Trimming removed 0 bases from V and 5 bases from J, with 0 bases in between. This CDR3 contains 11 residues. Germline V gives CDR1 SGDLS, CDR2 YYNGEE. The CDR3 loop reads CASSVDNEQFF. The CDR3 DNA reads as TGTGCCAGCAGCGTAGACAATGAGCAGTTCTTC.

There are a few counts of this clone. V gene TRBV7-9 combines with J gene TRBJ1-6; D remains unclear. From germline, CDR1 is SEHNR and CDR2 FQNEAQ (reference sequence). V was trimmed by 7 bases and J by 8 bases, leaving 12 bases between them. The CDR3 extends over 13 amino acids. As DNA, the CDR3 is TGTGCCAGCAAGGAATTCGGCGATTCACCCCTCCACTTT. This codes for CASKEFGDSPLHF.

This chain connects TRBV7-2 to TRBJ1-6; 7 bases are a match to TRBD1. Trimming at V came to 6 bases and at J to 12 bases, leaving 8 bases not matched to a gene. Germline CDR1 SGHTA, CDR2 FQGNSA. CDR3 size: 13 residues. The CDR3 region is CASRPRTGEPLHF. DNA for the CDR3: TGTGCCAGCAGACCGAGAACAGGGGAACCCCTCCACTTT.

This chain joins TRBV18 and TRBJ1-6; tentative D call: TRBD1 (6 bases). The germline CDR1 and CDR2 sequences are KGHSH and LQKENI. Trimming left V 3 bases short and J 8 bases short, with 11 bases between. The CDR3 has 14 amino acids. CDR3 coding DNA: TGTGCCAGCTCACCCGTCAGGGGTGATTCACCCCTCCACTTT. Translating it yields CASSPVRGDSPLHF.

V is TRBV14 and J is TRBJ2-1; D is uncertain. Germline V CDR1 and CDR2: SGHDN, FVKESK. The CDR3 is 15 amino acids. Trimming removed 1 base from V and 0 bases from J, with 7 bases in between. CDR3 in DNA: TGTGCCAGCAGCCAAGGTTCTAGCTCCTACAATGAGCAGTTCTTC. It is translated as CASSQGSSSYNEQFF.

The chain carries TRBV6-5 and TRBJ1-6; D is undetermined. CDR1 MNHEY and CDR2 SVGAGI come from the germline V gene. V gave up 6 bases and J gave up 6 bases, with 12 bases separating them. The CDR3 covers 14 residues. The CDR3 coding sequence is TGTGCCAGCAGAGAGGGTTGGCGTAATTCACCCCTCCACTTT. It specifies CASREGWRNSPLHF.

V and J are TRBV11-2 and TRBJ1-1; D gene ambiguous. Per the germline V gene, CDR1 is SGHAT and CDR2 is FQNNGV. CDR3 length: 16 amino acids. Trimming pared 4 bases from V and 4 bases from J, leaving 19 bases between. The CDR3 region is CASSSTGVSVGTEAFF. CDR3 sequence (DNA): TGTGCCAGCAGCTCGACCGGAGTGTCTGTGGGCACTGAAGCTTTCTTT. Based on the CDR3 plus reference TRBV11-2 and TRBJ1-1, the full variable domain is EAGVAQSPRYKIIEKRQSVAFWCNPISGHATLYWYQQILGQGPKLLIQFQNNGVVDDSQLPKDRFSAERLKGVDSTLKIQPAKLEDSAVYLCASSSTGVSVGTEAFFGQGTRLTVV.

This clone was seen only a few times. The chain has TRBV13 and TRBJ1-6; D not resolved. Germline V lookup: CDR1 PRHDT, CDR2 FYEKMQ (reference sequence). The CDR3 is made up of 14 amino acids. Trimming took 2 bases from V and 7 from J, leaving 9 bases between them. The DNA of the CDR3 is TGTGCCAGCAGCTTATTCCGGGAAAATTCACCCCTCCACTTT. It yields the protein CASSLFRENSPLHF.

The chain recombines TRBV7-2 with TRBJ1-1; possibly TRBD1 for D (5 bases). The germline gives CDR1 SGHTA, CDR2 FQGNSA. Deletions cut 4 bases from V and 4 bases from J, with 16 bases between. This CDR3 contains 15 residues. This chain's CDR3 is CASSSQVQGGTEAFF. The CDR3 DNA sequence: TGTGCCAGCAGCTCCCAGGTCCAGGGTGGCACTGAAGCTTTCTTT. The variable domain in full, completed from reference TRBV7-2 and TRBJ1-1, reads GAGVSQSPSNKVTEKGKDVELRCDPISGHTALYWYRQSLGQGLEFLIYFQGNSAPDKSGLPSDRFSAERTGGSVSTLTIQRTQQEDSAVYLCASSSQVQGGTEAFFGQGTRLTVV.